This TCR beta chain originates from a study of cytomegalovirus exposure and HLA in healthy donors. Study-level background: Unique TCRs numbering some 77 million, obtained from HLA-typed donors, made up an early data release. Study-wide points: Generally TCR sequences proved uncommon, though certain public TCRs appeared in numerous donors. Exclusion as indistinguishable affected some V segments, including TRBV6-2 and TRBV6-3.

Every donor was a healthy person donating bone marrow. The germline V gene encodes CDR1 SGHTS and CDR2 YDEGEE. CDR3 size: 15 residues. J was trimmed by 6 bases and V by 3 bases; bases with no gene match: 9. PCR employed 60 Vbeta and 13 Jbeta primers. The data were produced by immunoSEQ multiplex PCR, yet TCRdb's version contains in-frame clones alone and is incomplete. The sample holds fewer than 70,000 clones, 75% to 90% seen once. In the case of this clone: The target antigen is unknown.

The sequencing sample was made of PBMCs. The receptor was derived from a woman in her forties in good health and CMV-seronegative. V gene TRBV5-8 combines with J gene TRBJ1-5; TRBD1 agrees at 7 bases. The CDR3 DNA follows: TGTGCCAGCAGCTACCTACAGGGGTTCGGTCAGCCCCAGCATTTT. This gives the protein CASSYLQGFGQPQHF. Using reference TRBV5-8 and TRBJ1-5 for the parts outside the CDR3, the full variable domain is EAGVTQSPTHLIKTRGQQATLRCSPISGHTSVYWYQQALGLGLQFLLWYDEGEERNRGNFPPRFSGRQFPNYSSELNVNALELEDSALYLCASSYLQGFGQPQHFGDGTRLSIL.